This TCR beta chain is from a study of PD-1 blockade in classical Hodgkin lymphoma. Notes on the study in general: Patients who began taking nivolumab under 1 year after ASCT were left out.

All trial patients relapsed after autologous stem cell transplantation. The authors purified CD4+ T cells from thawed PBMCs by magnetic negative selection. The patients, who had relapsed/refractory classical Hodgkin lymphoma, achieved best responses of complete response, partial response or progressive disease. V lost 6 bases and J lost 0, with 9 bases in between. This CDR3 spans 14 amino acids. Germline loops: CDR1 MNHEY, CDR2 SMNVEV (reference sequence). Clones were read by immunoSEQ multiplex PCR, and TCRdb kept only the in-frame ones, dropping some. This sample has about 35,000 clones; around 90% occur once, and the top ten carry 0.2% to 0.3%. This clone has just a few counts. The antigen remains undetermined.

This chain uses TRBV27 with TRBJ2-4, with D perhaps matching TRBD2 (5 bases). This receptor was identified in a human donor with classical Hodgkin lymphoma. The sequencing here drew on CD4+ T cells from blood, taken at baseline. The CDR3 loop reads CASRREIAKNIQYF. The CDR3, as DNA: TGTGCCAGCAGGAGGGAGATAGCCAAAAACATTCAGTACTTC.